The source of this TCR beta chain is a study of blood T cell repertoires in COVID-19. Study-wide context: T cells, B-cell-depleted T cells, or PBMCs provided the cDNA or gDNA that served as material.

The germline gives CDR1 MNHEY, CDR2 SVGAGI. This CDR3 is 13 amino acids long. V dropped 4 bases and J dropped 4 bases, with 8 bases sitting between them. A single count supports this clone. TCRdb's table, derived via immunoSEQ multiplex PCR, lists solely in-frame clones and lacks some. Of about 73,000 clones listed, roughly 80% are singletons. Sequenced material: peripheral blood. The chain has TRBV6-5 and TRBJ1-5; perhaps TRBD1 as D (6 bases). This TCR derives from a woman aged 70-85 years with acute or convalescent COVID-19. CDR3 residues: CASSWTANQPQHF. DNA for the CDR3: TGTGCCAGCAGTTGGACAGCGAATCAGCCCCAGCATTTT.